This TCR beta chain was identified in a study of cytomegalovirus exposure and HLA in healthy donors (dated by TCRdb to between 2016 and 2019). As for the study more broadly: An earlier analysis of approximately 550 of the donors reported about 250 Gb of sequence data and some 120 million unique TCR beta sequences from some 180 million T cells. A later genetic analysis took genome-wide SNP genotypes for about three fifths of the 666 donors and used that subset as a discovery cohort. The study aimed to test whether signatures of past pathogen exposure could be identified by cataloging public T cell receptors. Across approximately 420 genotyped donors of the cohort, an average of roughly 250,000 unique TCR beta nucleotide sequences per donor were sequenced, and roughly 20% of those sequences were non-productive. An early release that covered some 640 HLA-typed donors contained approximately 300 gigabases of sequencing data and roughly 84 million unique TCR sequences. Because of strong linkage in the cohort, four to six DR-DQ haplotypes were treated as single units for association and clustering. Donor age, sex, ethnicity and CMV serostatus were compiled alongside the repertoire data. Along with the approximately 670-subject first cohort, a separate validation cohort of over a hundred different subjects was used. Every repertoire in the discovery cohort had been generated on one and the same sequencing platform. Typing coverage differed by locus: A, B, C, DRB1 and DQB1 were typed in roughly 629-630 donors, DQA1 in about 510, DPA1 in around 600, and DPB1 in roughly 450. Using immunosequencing, the study profiled T cell repertoires from about 620 subjects and related those repertoires to cytomegalovirus serostatus. The genetic ancestry cluster associated with self-reported Caucasian donors included 65% to 90% of the roughly 360 genotyped donors. Rather than using new phenotypic data, the later analysis identified candidate immune exposures from TCR beta sequences and from how often those sequences occurred across donors. The study combined high-throughput TCR immunosequencing, statistical association of individual TCRs with disease status, and machine learning to predict cytomegalovirus infection status. An earlier analysis of some 600 of the donors applied high-throughput TCR beta sequencing to assess whether each TCR beta V gene segment acted as functional or pseudogenic. In a later analysis, previously published TCR beta repertoires from 550 to 750 donors were re-analyzed and high-resolution HLA genotyping was added so that TCR occurrence patterns could be studied. HLA typing included class I and class II loci at four-digit resolution.

The library was made by the immunoSEQ multiplex PCR assay. For the multiplex PCR, a mixture combining 60 forward primers for TCR Vbeta segments and 13 reverse primers for TCR Jbeta segments was used. A multiplex PCR assay on genomic DNA amplified the CDR3 region of rearranged TCR beta genes. The Illumina HiSeq System was used to sequence the amplified TCR beta libraries as 87-base-pair reads. As for the authors' bioinformatics: In a later analysis, approximately 74 million unique TCR beta chains were counted across the approximately 670 repertoires, and roughly 11 million of these chains were shared by at least two donors. To remove PCR and sequencing errors, raw reads were error-corrected and collapsed into unique sequences using a nearest-neighbor algorithm that merged closely related sequences. Alignment of CDR3 sequences to IMGT reference sequences was used to assign V, D and J gene segments. For a sequence to be retained, a match of at least six nucleotides was required to both a V gene segment and a J gene segment. Rearrangements were classified as productive when the CDR3 lacked stop codons and remained in frame with V and J, and all other rearrangements were classified as non-productive. Following IMGT convention, CDR3 was defined as the stretch from the second conserved V-encoded cysteine to the conserved J-encoded phenylalanine. In an earlier analysis of 587 of the donors, sequences lacking an unambiguous match to a single V gene segment were excluded. An earlier analysis of 550 to 650 of the donors classified V segments as functional when productive rearrangements were above 56.7% and as segregating when the standard deviation between donors was above 5%. To diagnose cytomegalovirus status from the catalog of TCR beta chain sequences, a statistical classification framework was built. In a later analysis, TCR nucleotide sequences were compared against IMGT/GENE-DB human TR gene sequences so that V and J genes could be assigned. A later analysis assigned CDR3 sequences and most-parsimonious VDJ recombination scenarios with the TCRdist pipeline. In a later analysis, every TCR beta chain was defined by the combination of its CDR3 amino acid sequence and its V-gene family, and reads without a unique V-gene family were dropped. To address suspected cross-contamination and a sequencing artifact, a later analysis removed roughly 640 highly shared, low-generation-probability nucleotide sequences. In a later analysis, a clonal expansion index for each public chain was calculated from normalized within-repertoire ranks of inferred template counts. Generation probabilities in a later analysis came from a VDJ recombination model fitted to out-of-frame rearrangements, and those results were checked against IGoR. In a later analysis, hypergeometric tests were used to score TCR-TCR, TCR-HLA and TCR-CMV co-occurrence, with a repertoire-size bias correction applied to TCR pairs. False discovery rates were estimated in a later analysis by permuting HLA or CMV assignments 20 times. A later analysis grouped co-occurring TCRs with DBSCAN, adding TCRdist sequence similarity when clustering within HLA-allele-positive subsets. Repertoires with fewer than 30,000 or more than 120,000 public chains, plus five repertoires with anomalous nucleotide sharing, were excluded from co-occurrence clustering. The table was pulled from immuneACCESS by TCRdb, which kept in-frame rearrangements only. Such tables lose some clones; where checked, under half of the loss comes from unresolved V genes, and the rest has no known cause. V, J and clone size reflect that table, while D and trimming were determined from the DNA. The sample yields approximately 140,000 clones; 65% to 90% were counted once. The ten biggest clones cover 2% to 3% of the sample.

On this clone itself: Its specific antigen is unknown. No base qualities exist here, and no much larger clone lies one base off it.

Summary of the overall study and its limitations: Only TCR beta chains were sequenced in this cohort, and the absence of alpha or paired-chain data limited detectable features. Most TCR sequences were seen in very few donors, while some public TCRs were found in many individuals. Some IMGT-functional V segments, including TRBV6-2 and TRBV6-3, could not be distinguished by the 87-base-pair reads and were therefore excluded. Several of the top co-occurrence clusters appeared to be linked to parvovirus B19, influenza, CMV and Epstein-Barr virus, according to a later analysis. In a later analysis, most CMV-associated TCR beta chains were found to appear HLA-restricted, with HLA associations seemingly driven largely by CMV exposure. In a later analysis, TCR association rates were found to vary across HLA loci, with the most associated TCRs seen for DRB1 alleles and the fewest for HLA-C alleles. In a later genetic analysis, fewer N-insertions in productive TCRs were reported among donors in an Asian-associated ancestry cluster than the roughly 700-donor mean. V-gene and J-gene trimming of TCR beta chains was associated with a missense DCLRE1C variant in a later genetic analysis, and the association was replicated in an independent cohort. Because HLA typing was unavailable for some donors at each locus, only the typed subset was used in association tests. A few of the identified cytomegalovirus-associated TCR beta chains were confirmed in vitro to be specific for cytomegalovirus antigens. When HLA alleles, especially DR and DQ, strongly co-occurred, TCR associations were difficult to assign to individual alleles. Cytomegalovirus status was reported to be diagnosed by the classifier with high specificity and sensitivity in both the original and validation cohorts. At a false discovery rate of 0.05, a later analysis linked 16,951 TCR beta sequences to specific HLA alleles. A further reported finding was that TCR beta sequences accurately predicted the HLA-A and HLA-B alleles for most subjects in the first cohort. CMV serostatus was the only immune exposure information available for the cohort. In a later analysis, HLA-associated TCR beta chains were found to be more clonally expanded and to have lower generation probabilities than equally common non-associated chains. According to the authors, the approach could potentially be generalized to other disease states and immunological phenotypes. The presence/absence analyses assumed that sequencing depth was roughly uniform across donors, and that assumption may not be true. Broadly in line with IMGT annotations, most TCR beta V segments showed up in productive rearrangements about 90% or about 30% of the time in an earlier analysis of around 600 of the donors. Because counts were too low, roughly 17 rarely observed V segments, including chromosome 9 orphons, were left out of the earlier analysis of 500 to 750 of the donors. The sequencing pipeline was judged likely to have produced a cluster of highly shared sequence variants as a technical artifact. The study gave a list of 150 to 200 TCR beta chains associated with cytomegalovirus. Correlated functional status among segregating V segments might be attributable to linkage disequilibrium, but an unknown experimental factor could not be ruled out.

The cohort consisted of 666 healthy bone marrow donors. At the time of sampling, every cohort member was nominally healthy, though immune exposures that went unrecorded were likely present. The donor tested CMV seronegative and was one of the 352 seronegative cohort members. A peripheral blood sample was collected from each donor, and TCR beta sequencing was performed on peripheral blood mononuclear cells. Genomic DNA extraction from the blood cell samples was performed with the Qiagen DNeasy Blood Extraction Kit. The CDR3 goes from the cysteine to the phenylalanine over 14 residues. CDR3 DNA only is kept here, 42 bases in frame from base 1. Looking up the germline V gene yields CDR1 MGHRA and CDR2 YSYEKL. The junction shows trimming of 4 bases on V and 4 bases on J, and the gene matches do not reach 5 bases of it.

The sequence links TRBV4-1 to TRBJ2-5; 8 middle bases align to TRBD2. This receptor was identified in a man aged 50 to 60 in good health and CMV-seronegative. Input material: PBMCs. The nucleotides are TGCGCCAGCAGCCCCGGGGGGGGTATAGAGACCCAGTACTTC. This encodes CASSPGGGIETQYF.